Listed here is a single TCR beta chain. Its antigen has not been determined. No base quality information exists; no much larger clone differs at one position. The cysteine opens and the phenylalanine closes a CDR3 of 15 amino acids. Only the CDR3 DNA is retained, 45 bases long and in frame from the first base. The V end loses 1 base and the J end loses 4 bases, and a stretch of 13 bases separates them. The germline V gene (reference sequence) provides CDR1 SGHAT and CDR2 FQDESV. Vitiligo was considered stable when no change in lesions had been observed over the previous 6 months. To count as stable, patients also needed to show no confetti depigmentation, which is a clinical sign of active vitiligo. Any patient who had received treatment in the previous three months was excluded. PBMCs were isolated from heparinized blood by Ficoll density gradient centrifugation and then flash-frozen. This sample was included in a study of resident and recirculating memory T cells in vitiligo (dated by TCRdb to 2016 to 2019). Regarding the complete study: The study took epidermis from shave biopsies of two lesional and two nonlesional sites, plus PBMCs, from each of a few stable vitiligo patients for TCR beta sequencing. Without any cell sorting, samples were homogenized immediately before genomic DNA was extracted using the Qiagen DNeasy Blood & Tissue Kit. The human TCR beta sequencing tested whether specific clones in lesional vitiligo skin differed from clones in nonlesional skin and blood. Paper-wide results and their limitations: By overlap and correlation analysis, no significant repertoire overlap was shown between biopsies, even within a single patient, except for each lesion compared with itself. No unique dominant TCR clone was detected, and variation in clonality was observed among vitiligo lesions. TCR sequences were not shared across biopsy sites or across patients, which suggests that different T cell clones infiltrate different lesions, a pattern described as private specificity. Mechanistic studies in the future are needed to assess how much the detected T cell clones and the human Trm pools versus Tcm pools each contribute.

TCR beta chains were amplified from genomic DNA using the immunoSEQ hsTCRB kit. TCR beta libraries were sequenced on an Illumina MiSeq instrument by the immunoSEQ service. The paper's processing steps were these. Analysis of the repertoire data was performed with the immunoSEQ Analyzer. This immuneACCESS table, as held by TCRdb, lists in-frame sequences with V and J called but not all clones. Of the missing ones, under half trace to an unresolved V gene in checked studies; the others have no known cause. Clone size and V and J calls were adopted from that table, with D and trimming inferred from the DNA. For this sample there are tens of thousands of clones; 90% to 95% appear just once. 4.9% of the sample belongs to the ten largest clones.

Sequencing was performed on blood. This sequence was found in a male donor with vitiligo. The V and J segments used are TRBV11-1 and TRBJ1-1, and possibly TRBD1, on 5 matching bases. The DNA sequence is TGTGCCAGCAGCTTAGTAACAGGTCTGGCCACTGAAGCTTTCTTT. The resulting protein is CASSLVTGLATEAFF.